This TCR beta chain was sequenced during a study of blood T cell repertoires in COVID-19. TCRdb keeps only in-frame clones here, not all; method: immunoSEQ multiplex PCR. Here the sample spans about 360,000 clones, approximately 88% being singletons. CDR3 size: 14 residues. CDR1 is SNHLY, CDR2 FYNNEI, per germline. Losses at the gene ends were 9 bases for V and 6 bases for J; bases not matched to a gene: 9. The receptor was derived from a middle-aged woman with acute COVID-19. Material for sequencing was PBMCs or T cells enriched from blood (not recorded which). The chain employs TRBV2 and TRBJ2-2; the match to TRBD1 covers 8 bases. CDR3 amino acids: CASEGRGQAGELFF. The CDR3 region has the DNA TGTGCCAGTGAGGGCAGGGGGCAGGCCGGGGAGCTGTTTTTT.